The present T cell receptor (beta chain) was sequenced within a study of blood T cell repertoires in COVID-19. About the research overall: The origin of the acute and convalescent COVID-19 samples was the United States, Italy and Spain. PBMCs, B-cell-depleted T cells, or T cells provided the cDNA or gDNA that made up the material.

Between the trimmed V and J ends, which lost 8 bases and 4 bases, there was a span of 15 bases. CDR3 length: 14 amino acids. The germline gives CDR1 LNHNV, CDR2 YYDKDF (reference sequence). Authors' analysis steps: It was from reference gene primer amplification that nucleated cell counts were estimated. TCRdb's table, derived via immunoSEQ multiplex PCR, lists solely in-frame clones and lacks some. V and J calls and clone size are as listed in that table; D and trimming were resolved from the DNA. The table shows about 110,000 clones, with roughly 85% occurring only once. V gene TRBV15 combines with J gene TRBJ2-4; D gene unclear. The specimen sequenced was peripheral blood. This TCR derives from a human donor in a cohort sampled during active COVID-19. The CDR3 bases are TGTGCCACCGCCCTTGACACGGCTAAAAACATTCAGTACTTC. It specifies CATALDTAKNIQYF.